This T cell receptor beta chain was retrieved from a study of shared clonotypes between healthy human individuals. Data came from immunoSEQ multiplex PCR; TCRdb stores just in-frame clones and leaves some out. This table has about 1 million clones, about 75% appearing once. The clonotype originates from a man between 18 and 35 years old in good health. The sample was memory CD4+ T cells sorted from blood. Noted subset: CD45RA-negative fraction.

The CDR3 DNA reads as TGCAGCGTTGAAAAGGGTGGGAGAGAAGGGACCCAGTACTTC. It specifies CSVEKGGREGTQYF. The genes are TRBV29-1 and TRBJ2-5; maybe TRBD2 (5 bases). CDR3 length equals 14 residues. From germline, CDR1 is SQVTM and CDR2 ANQGSEA. Trimming cost V 2 bases and J 7 bases, with 17 bases left between them.